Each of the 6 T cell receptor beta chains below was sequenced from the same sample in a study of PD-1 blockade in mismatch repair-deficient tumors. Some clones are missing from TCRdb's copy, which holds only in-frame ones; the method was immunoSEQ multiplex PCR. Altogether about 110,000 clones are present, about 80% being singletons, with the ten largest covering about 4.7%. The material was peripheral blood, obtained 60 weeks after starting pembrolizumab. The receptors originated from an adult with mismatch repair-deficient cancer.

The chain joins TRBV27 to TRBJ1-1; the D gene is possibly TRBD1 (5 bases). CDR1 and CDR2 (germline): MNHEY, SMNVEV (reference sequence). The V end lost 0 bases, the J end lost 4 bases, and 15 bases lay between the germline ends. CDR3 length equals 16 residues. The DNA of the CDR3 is TGTGCCAGCAGTTTATCATCGGGAGGCAGGGCCACTGAAGCTTTCTTT. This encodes CASSLSSGGRATEAFF.

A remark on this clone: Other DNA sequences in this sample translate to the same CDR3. The CDR3 DNA sequence: TGTGCCACCAGCAGGGATAATCAGCCCCAGCATTTT. It is translated as CATSRDNQPQHF. V usage is TRBV15 and J usage is TRBJ1-5, with D unclear. Trimming left V 3 bases short and J 4 bases short, with 4 bases between. This CDR3 contains 12 residues. CDR1 is LNHNV, CDR2 YYDKDF, per germline (reference sequence).

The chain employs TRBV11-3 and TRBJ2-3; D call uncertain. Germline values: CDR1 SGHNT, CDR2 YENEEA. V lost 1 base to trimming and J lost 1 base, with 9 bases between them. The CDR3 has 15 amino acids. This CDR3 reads CASSLVNVGTDTQYF. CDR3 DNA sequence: TGTGCCAGCAGCTTAGTGAATGTGGGCACAGATACGCAGTATTTT.

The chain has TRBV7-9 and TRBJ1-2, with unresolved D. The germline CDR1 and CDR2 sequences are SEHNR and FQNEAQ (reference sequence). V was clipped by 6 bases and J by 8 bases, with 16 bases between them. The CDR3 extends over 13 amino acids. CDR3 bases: TGTGCCAGCAGTCTGGTGGGATGGAGGGGCTACACCTTC. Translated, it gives CASSLVGWRGYTF.

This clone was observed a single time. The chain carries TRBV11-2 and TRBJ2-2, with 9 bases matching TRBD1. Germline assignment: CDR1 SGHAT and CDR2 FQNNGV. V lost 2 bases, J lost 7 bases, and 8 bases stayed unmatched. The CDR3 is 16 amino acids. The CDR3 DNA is TGTGCCAGCAGCTTAAGGGGGACAGGGAATCGCGGGGAGCTGTTTTTT. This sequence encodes CASSLRGTGNRGELFF.

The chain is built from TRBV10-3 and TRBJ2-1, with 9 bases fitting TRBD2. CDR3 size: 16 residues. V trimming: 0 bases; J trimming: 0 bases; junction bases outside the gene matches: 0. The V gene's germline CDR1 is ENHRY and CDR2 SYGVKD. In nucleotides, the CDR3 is TGTGCCATCAGTGAGTCTAGCGGGAGCTCCTACAATGAGCAGTTCTTC. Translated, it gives CAISESSGSSYNEQFF.